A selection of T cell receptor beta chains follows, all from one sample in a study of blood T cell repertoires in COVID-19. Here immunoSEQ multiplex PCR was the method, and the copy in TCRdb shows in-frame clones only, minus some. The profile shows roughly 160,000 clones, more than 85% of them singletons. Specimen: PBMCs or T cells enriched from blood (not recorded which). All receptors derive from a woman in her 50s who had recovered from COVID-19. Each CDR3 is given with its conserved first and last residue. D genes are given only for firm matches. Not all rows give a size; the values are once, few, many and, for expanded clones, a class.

TGTGCCAGCAGTTTATTCGTTCATCAGCCCCAGCATTTT,CASSLFVHQPQHF,once,TRBV28,.,13,TRBJ1-5
TGCGCCAGCAGCCCTCCGGGAGCGAGGGAAGGAAACACTGAAGCTTTCTTT,CASSPPGAREGNTEAFF,few,TRBV4-1,.,17,TRBJ1-1
TGTGCCACCAGTGATCCAAAGGGGGTCTCCTACGAGCAGTACTTC,CATSDPKGVSYEQYF,.,TRBV24-1,.,15,TRBJ2-7
TGTGCCACCAGTGATTCCCAGGACAGAAGAAACATTCAGTACTTC,CATSDSQDRRNIQYF,.,TRBV24-1,.,15,TRBJ2-4
TGTGCCAGCAGCTTGGGGACAGGGGGCAGAGATACGCAGTATTTT,CASSLGTGGRDTQYF,.,TRBV7-6,TRBD1,15,TRBJ2-3
TGTGCCAGTACCCAGAGGGGCGACAGGATAGCTGAAGCTTTCTTT,CASTQRGDRIAEAFF,.,TRBV19,.,15,TRBJ1-1
TGTGCCAGCAGCCCTCGACTAGCCTACTACGAGCAGTACTTC,CASSPRLAYYEQYF,.,TRBV11-2,TRBD2,14,TRBJ2-7
TGCGCCAGCACGCCCCTAGCGGGAGTTGATGAGCAGTTCTTC,CASTPLAGVDEQFF,.,TRBV5-1,TRBD2,14,TRBJ2-1
TGCGCCAGCAGCGACGACAGGGACTCCTACGAGCAGTACTTC,CASSDDRDSYEQYF,.,TRBV5-1,TRBD1,14,TRBJ2-7
TGTGCCTGGAGTGTACTAGCCGGGGAACTACCGGGGTGGGAGCAGTTCTTC,CAWSVLAGELPGWEQFF,.,TRBV30,.,17,TRBJ2-1
TGTGCCAGCAGTTCCAGTGACACTGAAGCTTTCTTT,CASSSSDTEAFF,.,TRBV12-3/TRBV12-4,.,12,TRBJ1-1
TGTGCCTCCAATCCGACTAGCGGGAGGACAGATACGCAGTATTTT,CASNPTSGRTDTQYF,few,TRBV19,TRBD2,15,TRBJ2-3
TGTGCCAGCAGCCTCCGGGACAGACCTGGAAACACCATATATTTT,CASSLRDRPGNTIYF,few,TRBV7-2,TRBD1,15,TRBJ1-3
TGTGCCAGCAGCTTTAGGAACGGGGAAAGTGAGAATGGCTACACCTTC,CASSFRNGESENGYTF,.,TRBV7-9,.,16,TRBJ1-2
TGTGCCAGCAGTTTAACCGCGGGACAGGGAATCTATGGCTACACCTTC,CASSLTAGQGIYGYTF,few,TRBV27,TRBD1,16,TRBJ1-2
TGTGCCAGCAGCCGGGGAGGGGCAGGGACCTACGAGCAGTACTTC,CASSRGGAGTYEQYF,.,TRBV7-3,TRBD2,15,TRBJ2-7
TGTGCCAGCAGCTTGCAAAGACTAGCGGGAGAAACCGGGGAGCTGTTTTTT,CASSLQRLAGETGELFF,.,TRBV5-4,TRBD2,17,TRBJ2-2
TGTGCCAGTAGCCCTCCCTTGGGTGGGGCTAGCGGGAGTTACGAGCAGTACTTC,CASSPPLGGASGSYEQYF,.,TRBV19,TRBD2,18,TRBJ2-7
TGTGCCAGCAAAATAGACGGAGAAACCAAGAGAACCCAGTACTTC,CASKIDGETKRTQYF,.,TRBV6-6,.,15,TRBJ2-5
TGTGCCAGCAGTTTAGATTCGGGACAGGGGGCGAGGACTGAAGCTTTCTTT,CASSLDSGQGARTEAFF,.,TRBV6-2/TRBV6-3,TRBD1,17,TRBJ1-1
TGCGCCAGCAGCTTGCTTTCAGGGGCTAAGGGAGAGGAAGGCTACACCTTC,CASSLLSGAKGEEGYTF,.,TRBV5-1,.,17,TRBJ1-2
TGTGCCAGCAGTGTACCGGGGTCCTACGAGCAGTACTTC,CASSVPGSYEQYF,.,TRBV25-1,.,13,TRBJ2-7
TGTGCCAGCAGCCTGGGACAGACCCTAAATTCACCCCTCCACTTT,CASSLGQTLNSPLHF,.,TRBV3-1/TRBV3-2,TRBD1,15,TRBJ1-6
TGTGCCAGCAGCTTAGGGGCCAGTGGGCGCTCACCCCTCCACTTT,CASSLGASGRSPLHF,.,TRBV7-8,.,15,TRBJ1-6
TGTGCCACCAGTGATTTCGACTCCATCAACACAGATACGCAGTATTTT,CATSDFDSINTDTQYF,.,TRBV24-1,.,16,TRBJ2-3
TGTGCCAGCAGTCTTGGACAGGGCGGCTCACCCCTCCACTTT,CASSLGQGGSPLHF,.,TRBV3-1/TRBV3-2,TRBD1,14,TRBJ1-6
TGTGCCAGCAGCCAAGGACAGACACTCATGAACACTGAAGCTTTCTTT,CASSQGQTLMNTEAFF,.,TRBV3-1/TRBV3-2,.,16,TRBJ1-1
TGCAGCGTTGACCCAGCGGGAGGGCCCAATGAGCAGTTCTTC,CSVDPAGGPNEQFF,.,TRBV29-1,TRBD2,14,TRBJ2-1
TGTGCCACCAGTGAAACCAGGGACAAAAGGGAGCAAGAGACCCAGTACTTC,CATSETRDKREQETQYF,.,TRBV24-1,.,17,TRBJ2-5